These 20 T cell receptor beta chains were all obtained from the same sample, sequenced in a study of regulatory and conventional T cells in RAG deficiency. The assay was immunoSEQ multiplex PCR, and TCRdb's table has in-frame clones only and misses some. The data hold 34,000 or so clones, with 70% to 90% observed a single time. The sample also formed part of further work on regulatory T cells. As that study records: Amplification used 52 TRBV primers and 13 TRBJ primers.

The sample taken for sequencing was CD8+ T cells sorted from blood. Every receptor here comes from a human donor in good health.

V usage is TRBV25-1 and J usage is TRBJ1-6; D remains ambiguous. The CDR3 consists of 13 residues. CDR1 MGHDK and CDR2 SYGVNS come from the germline V gene. The V end was cut by 4 bases, the J end by 11 bases, with 12 bases between. The chain's CDR3 is CASSGQAGTPLHF. The CDR3 nucleotides are TGTGCCAGCAGTGGCCAGGCGGGAACACCCCTCCACTTT.

The rearrangement joins TRBV7-2 to TRBJ1-5; D is uncertain. Trimming pared 5 bases from V and 5 bases from J, leaving 16 bases between. Looked up from germline, CDR1 is SGHTA and CDR2 is FQGNSA. This CDR3 has 15 residues. The CDR3, as DNA: TGTGCCAGCAGCCCCTCGGGGAGGCTCCATCAGCCCCAGCATTTT. Amino acids: CASSPSGRLHQPQHF.

V gene TRBV7-6 combines with J gene TRBJ2-5; possible D gene TRBD2, 6 bases. Between the trimmed V and J ends, which lost 7 bases and 4 bases, there was a span of 19 bases. The CDR3 has 15 residues. Per germline, CDR1 SGHVS and CDR2 FNYEAQ. CDR3 in DNA: TGTGCCAGCATCTCCTCCCCGGGAGTTGGAGAGACCCAGTACTTC. Residues: CASISSPGVGETQYF.

The CDR3 DNA is TGTGCCAGCAGTGAGGGGACGGAGAATTCACCCCTCCACTTT. Translation gives CASSEGTENSPLHF. This chain connects TRBV6-8 to TRBJ1-6, with D possibly TRBD1 on 5 matching bases. Deletions cut 5 bases from V and 7 bases from J, with 12 bases between. Germline values: CDR1 MNHGY, CDR2 SAAAGT. The CDR3 has 14 residues.

The rearrangement uses TRBV19 and TRBJ2-7, with D tentatively TRBD1 (5 bases). The CDR3 has 14 residues. CDR1 LNHDA and CDR2 SQIVND come from the germline V gene (reference sequence). Trimming left V 6 bases short and J 1 base short, with 13 bases between. The CDR3 loop is CASREQVYSYEQYF. The CDR3, as DNA: TGTGCCAGTAGGGAACAGGTATATTCCTACGAGCAGTACTTC.

The rearrangement uses TRBV25-1 and TRBJ2-7, with D perhaps TRBD2 (5 bases). Germline V gene data show CDR1 as MGHDK and CDR2 as SYGVNS. The CDR3 runs to 14 residues. Trimming took off 5 bases at V and 1 base at J, with 12 bases between the two ends. The CDR3 protein is CASSSRGGSYEQYF. The CDR3 DNA is TGTGCCAGCAGTAGTCGAGGAGGTTCCTACGAGCAGTACTTC.

The V gene is TRBV4-1, the J gene TRBJ1-5, with 8 bases matching TRBD1. The germline gives CDR1 MGHRA, CDR2 YSYEKL. CDR3 length: 15 residues. V shed 2 bases, J shed 4 bases, and the junction held 4 bases outside the gene matches. The CDR3 region is CASSQTDRGNQPQHF. As DNA, the CDR3 is TGCGCCAGCAGCCAAACTGACAGGGGAAATCAGCCCCAGCATTTT.

This chain links TRBV2 with TRBJ2-5, with TRBD2 matching 9 bases. Germline values: CDR1 SNHLY, CDR2 FYNNEI. This CDR3 is 15 amino acids long. V gave up 2 bases and J gave up 5 bases; unmatched junction bases: 6. The CDR3 region has the DNA TGTGCCAGCAGTGAAAGTCTAGCGGGAAAGGAGACCCAGTACTTC. Protein product: CASSESLAGKETQYF.

This sequence joins TRBV4-1 and TRBJ2-7; 10 nucleotides line up with TRBD1. There are 14 residues in the CDR3. Germline values: CDR1 MGHRA, CDR2 YSYEKL. The ends lost 4 bases at V and 6 bases at J; junction bases unmatched: 6. The CDR3 region has the DNA TGCGCCAGCAGCCGTGGGACAGGGGAGGGCGAGCAGTACTTC. It yields the protein CASSRGTGEGEQYF.

The chain has TRBV19 and TRBJ1-6; maybe TRBD1 (6 bases). Trimming cost V 3 bases and J 0 bases, with 24 bases left between them. This CDR3 comprises 21 residues. Germline-derived CDR1 and CDR2 are LNHDA and SQIVND (reference sequence). The CDR3 bases are TGTGCCAGTAGTATCCGCGGACAGCCCGTCCATTCGAGCTCCTATAATTCACCCCTCCACTTT. Its translation is CASSIRGQPVHSSSYNSPLHF.

The gene calls are TRBV6-1 and TRBJ2-5; the D is unclear. With 10 bases removed from V and 1 base from J, the gap between germline ends came to 1 base. Germline V lookup: CDR1 MNHNS, CDR2 SASEGT. This CDR3 has 9 residues. The CDR3 loop reads CATQETQYF. The DNA for the CDR3 is TGTGCCACCCAAGAGACCCAGTACTTC.

This chain connects TRBV29-1 to TRBJ1-4; weak D call: TRBD1 (5 bases). The V gene's germline CDR1 is SQVTM and CDR2 ANQGSEA. V lost 3 bases and J 6 bases, leaving 14 bases between the germline ends. The CDR3 loop spans 14 amino acids. This CDR3 is CSVEQGGFHEKLFF. The CDR3 DNA sequence: TGCAGCGTTGAGCAGGGTGGATTCCATGAAAAACTGTTTTTT.

The chain carries TRBV4-1 and TRBJ1-1; D remains ambiguous. Germline CDR1 reads MGHRA; CDR2 reads YSYEKL. The CDR3 sequence is 12 residues long. V was clipped by 4 bases and J by 1 base, with 4 bases between them. CDR3 sequence: CASSLPNTEAFF. CDR3 DNA sequence: TGCGCCAGCAGCCTCCCGAACACTGAAGCTTTCTTT.

The V call is TRBV28, the J call TRBJ2-5, with a weak D call TRBD1 (6 bases). The closer fit of TRBJ2-7 to the DNA end suggests the J call may be wrong. The length of the CDR3 is 15 residues. CDR1 MDHEN and CDR2 SYDVKM come from the germline V gene. In nucleotides, the CDR3 is TGTGCCAGCAGCACCAGGGGCCGCCCCCCCTACGAGCAGTACTTC. Its translation is CASSTRGRPPYEQYF.

This clone appeared a single time. V usage is TRBV5-1 and J usage is TRBJ1-2, with D unresolved. This CDR3 comprises 14 residues. Germline CDR1 reads SGHRS; CDR2 reads YFSETQ. Trimming shortened V by 1 base and J by 2 bases, and 9 bases separated the two germline ends. The CDR3 coding sequence is TGCGCCAGCAGCTTGCTGTCCGGAAACTATGGCTACACCTTC. Translation gives CASSLLSGNYGYTF.

V usage is TRBV4-2 and J usage is TRBJ2-5; D is perhaps TRBD2 (5 bases). This CDR3 has 16 residues. The germline CDR1 and CDR2 sequences are LGHNA and YNFKEQ. V was cut by 1 base and J by 7 bases, with 19 bases left in between. CDR3 protein: CASSQVSGFGMGTQYF. The CDR3 nucleotides are TGTGCCAGCAGCCAAGTTTCGGGATTCGGAATGGGGACCCAGTACTTC.

With regard to this clone: Other DNA sequences within the sample encode an identical CDR3. The chain uses TRBV19 and TRBJ2-7; 8 nucleotides line up with TRBD2. Trimming took 3 bases from V and 9 from J; bases not matched to a gene: 10. CDR1 is LNHDA and CDR2 is SQIVND in the germline V gene (reference sequence). There are 14 residues in the CDR3. The CDR3 coding sequence is TGTGCCAGTAGTATGGTTGGTCTAGCGGGCTGGCAGTACTTC. As protein: CASSMVGLAGWQYF.

This sequence joins TRBV27 and TRBJ2-2, with TRBD2 identical over 11 bases. This CDR3 is 15 amino acids long. V shed 2 bases and J 8 bases; nucleotides not matched to a gene: 4. Germline lookup yields CDR1 MNHEY and CDR2 SMNVEV (reference sequence). CDR3 protein: CASSLTSGSPGELFF. In nucleotides, the CDR3 is TGTGCCAGCAGTTTAACTAGCGGGAGTCCAGGGGAGCTGTTTTTT.

This clone was detected once. The CDR3 loop reads CASSDRRWGGGEKLFF. Written as DNA, the CDR3 is TGCGCCAGCAGTGACAGACGGTGGGGAGGAGGTGAAAAACTGTTTTTT. The V gene is TRBV10-2, the J gene TRBJ1-4, with no clear D. Germline CDR1 and CDR2: WSHSY and SAAADI. CDR3 length: 16 residues. Trimming took off 3 bases at V and 7 bases at J, with 18 bases between the two ends.

The chain links TRBV5-5 to TRBJ2-5; no firm D call. In germline, CDR1 is SGHKS, CDR2 YYEKEE (reference sequence). The CDR3 runs to 14 residues. With 0 bases removed from V and 2 bases from J, the gap between germline ends came to 8 bases. Here the CDR3 reads CASSLVSVQETQYF. As DNA, the CDR3 is TGTGCCAGCAGCTTGGTGTCAGTACAAGAGACCCAGTACTTC.